The sequence of this T cell receptor beta chain was determined in a study of T cell changes during pregnancy in multiple sclerosis. Some clones are missing from TCRdb's copy, which holds only in-frame ones; the method was immunoSEQ multiplex PCR. The sample includes 50,000 or so clones, around 94% of them seen just once. Sequenced material: CD4+ T cells from peripheral blood mononuclear cells, taken before pregnancy. This clonotype was sampled from a female donor with multiple sclerosis, enrolled in a pregnancy study.

The CDR3 DNA sequence: TGCGCCAGCAGCCTGGACAGCTCCAATGAGCAGTTCTTC. This encodes CASSLDSSNEQFF. V gene TRBV4-1 combines with J gene TRBJ2-1, with D maybe TRBD1 (6 bases). The V end was cut by 4 bases, the J end by 6 bases, with 10 bases between. The CDR3 has 13 residues. Germline CDR1 is MGHRA and CDR2 is YSYEKL.